This T cell receptor (beta chain) was observed in a study of identical twins. Overall study findings and caveats: A lower insertion count was a feature of abundant cord blood beta clonotypes, with no such feature in memory repertoires. Monozygotic twin pairs showed more out-of-frame TCR alpha sharing than models estimated.

V was trimmed by 1 base and J by 6 bases, leaving 15 bases between them. The CDR3 has 15 residues. The germline CDR1 and CDR2 sequences are SEHNR and FQNEAQ (reference sequence). On this clonotype itself: Its target is not known.

Template switching introduced a universal primer site, and the cDNA bore unique molecular identifiers. TCRdb itself ran the 5' RACE reads through MiXCR, one entry per CDR3 protein. The table has hundreds of thousands of distinct CDR3 sequences, 9% to 15% seen once. A further study also used this sample, focusing on yellow fever vaccine responses in identical twins.

The TCR sequence derives from a woman aged 18 to 35 in good health. The rearrangement uses TRBV7-9 and TRBJ1-1; D perhaps matches TRBD1 (5 bases). The sequenced sample was PBMCs. CDR3 protein: CASSLDGRASAEAFF. Here the CDR3 DNA reads TGTGCCAGCAGCTTAGATGGCAGGGCTTCGGCTGAAGCTTTCTTT.